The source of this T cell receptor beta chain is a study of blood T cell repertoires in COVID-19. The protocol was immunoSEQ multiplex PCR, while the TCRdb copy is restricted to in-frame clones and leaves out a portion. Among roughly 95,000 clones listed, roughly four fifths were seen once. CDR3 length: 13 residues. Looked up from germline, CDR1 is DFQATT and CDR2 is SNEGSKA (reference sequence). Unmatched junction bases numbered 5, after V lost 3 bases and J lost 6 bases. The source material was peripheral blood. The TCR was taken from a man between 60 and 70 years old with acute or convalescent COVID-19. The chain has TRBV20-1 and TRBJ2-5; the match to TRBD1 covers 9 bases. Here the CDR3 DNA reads TGCAGTGCTAGTCCCGGGACAGGGAAGACCCAGTACTTC. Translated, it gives CSASPGTGKTQYF.